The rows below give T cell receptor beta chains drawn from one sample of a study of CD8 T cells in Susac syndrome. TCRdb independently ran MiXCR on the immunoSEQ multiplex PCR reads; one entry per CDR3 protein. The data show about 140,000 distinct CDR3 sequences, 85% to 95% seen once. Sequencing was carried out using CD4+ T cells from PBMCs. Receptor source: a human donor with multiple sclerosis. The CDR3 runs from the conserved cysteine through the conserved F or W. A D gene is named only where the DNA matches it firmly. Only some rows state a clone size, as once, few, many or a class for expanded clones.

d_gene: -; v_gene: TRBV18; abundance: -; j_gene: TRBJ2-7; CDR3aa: CASSPMQGYGEQYF; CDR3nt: TGTGCCAGCTCACCTATGCAGGGGTATGGCGAGCAGTACTTC
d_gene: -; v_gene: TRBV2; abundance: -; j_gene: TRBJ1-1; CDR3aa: CASSDFMNTEAFF; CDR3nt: TGTGCCAGCAGTGACTTCATGAACACTGAAGCTTTCTTT
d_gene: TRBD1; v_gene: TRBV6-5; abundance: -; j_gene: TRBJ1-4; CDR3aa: CASSSTGFGEKLFF; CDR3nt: TGTGCCAGCAGTTCGACAGGGTTTGGTGAAAAACTGTTTTTT
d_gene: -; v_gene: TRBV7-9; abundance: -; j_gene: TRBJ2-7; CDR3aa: CASSLGRDGEQYF; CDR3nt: TGTGCCAGCAGCTTAGGAAGGGACGGCGAGCAGTACTTC
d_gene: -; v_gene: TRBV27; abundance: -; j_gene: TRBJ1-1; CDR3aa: CASTPLGGPEAFF; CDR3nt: TGTGCCAGCACCCCGCTTGGGGGTCCTGAAGCTTTCTTT
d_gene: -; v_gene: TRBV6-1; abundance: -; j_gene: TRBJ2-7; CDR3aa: CASSQSGVEQYF; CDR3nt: TGTGCCAGCAGTCAGTCGGGGGTCGAGCAGTACTTC
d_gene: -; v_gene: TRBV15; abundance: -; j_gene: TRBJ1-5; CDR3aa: CATSQYGRAAQHF; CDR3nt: TGTGCCACCTCTCAATACGGGAGGGCTGCCCAGCATTTT
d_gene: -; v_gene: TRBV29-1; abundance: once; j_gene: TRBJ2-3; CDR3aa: CSVDYGGTDTQYF; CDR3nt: TGCAGCGTTGATTATGGGGGCACAGATACGCAGTATTTT
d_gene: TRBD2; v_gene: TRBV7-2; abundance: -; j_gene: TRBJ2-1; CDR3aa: CASSPGSGRASSEQFF; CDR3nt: TGTGCCAGCAGCCCGGGAAGCGGGAGGGCCTCCAGTGAGCAGTTCTTC
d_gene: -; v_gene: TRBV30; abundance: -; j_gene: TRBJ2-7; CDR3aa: CAWSVGSLSYEQYF; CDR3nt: TGTGCCTGGAGTGTCGGCAGTCTCTCCTACGAGCAGTACTTC
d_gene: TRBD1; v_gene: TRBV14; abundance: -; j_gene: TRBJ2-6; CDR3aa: CASSSWTGMRGANVLTF; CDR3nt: TGTGCCAGCAGCTCATGGACAGGGATGAGAGGGGCCAACGTCCTGACTTTC
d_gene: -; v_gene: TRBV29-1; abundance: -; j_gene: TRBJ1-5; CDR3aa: CSVEEGGQPQHF; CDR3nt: TGCAGCGTTGAGGAAGGGGGTCAGCCCCAGCATTTT
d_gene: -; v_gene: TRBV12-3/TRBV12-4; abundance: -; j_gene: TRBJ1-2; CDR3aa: CASSLIRRNYGYTF; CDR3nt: TGTGCCAGCAGCCTTATCAGGAGAAACTATGGCTACACCTTC
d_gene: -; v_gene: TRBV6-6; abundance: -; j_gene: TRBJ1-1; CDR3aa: CASSLGTPGTEAFF; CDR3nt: TGTGCCAGCAGTCTCGGGACTCCCGGGACTGAAGCTTTCTTT
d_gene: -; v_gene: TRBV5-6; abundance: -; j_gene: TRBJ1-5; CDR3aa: CASSLASGTNQPQHF; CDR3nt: TGTGCCAGCAGCTTGGCCTCTGGGACGAATCAGCCCCAGCATTTT
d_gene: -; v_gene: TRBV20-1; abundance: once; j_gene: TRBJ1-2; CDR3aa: CRVRQRNYGYTF; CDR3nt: TGCAGGGTTAGACAGAGAAACTATGGCTACACCTTC
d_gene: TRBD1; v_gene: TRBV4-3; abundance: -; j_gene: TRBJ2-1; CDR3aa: CASSRDRNNEQFF; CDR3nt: TGCGCCAGCAGCCGGGACAGGAACAATGAGCAGTTCTTC
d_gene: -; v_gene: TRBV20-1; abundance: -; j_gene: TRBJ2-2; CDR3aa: CSAGGWTGELFF; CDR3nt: TGCAGTGCGGGTGGATGGACCGGGGAGCTGTTTTTT
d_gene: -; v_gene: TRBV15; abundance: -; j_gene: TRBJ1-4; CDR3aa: CATSRAGEKLFF; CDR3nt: TGTGCCACCAGCAGAGCTGGGGAAAAACTGTTTTTT
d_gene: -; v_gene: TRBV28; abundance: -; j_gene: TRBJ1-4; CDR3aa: CASRNTLQAGGEKLFF; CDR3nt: TGTGCCAGCAGAAACACCCTACAGGCAGGAGGGGAAAAACTGTTTTTT
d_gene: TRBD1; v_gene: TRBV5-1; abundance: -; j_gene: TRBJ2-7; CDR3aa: CASSPRTGGYEQYF; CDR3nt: TGCGCCAGCAGCCCGCGGACAGGTGGTTACGAGCAGTACTTC
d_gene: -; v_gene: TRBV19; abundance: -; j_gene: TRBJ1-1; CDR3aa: CASSPPLGFDTEAFF; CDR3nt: TGTGCCAGTAGTCCCCCGTTAGGGTTCGACACTGAAGCTTTCTTT
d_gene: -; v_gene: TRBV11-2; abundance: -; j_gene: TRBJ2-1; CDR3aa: CASSLERGPSEQFF; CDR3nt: TGTGCCAGCAGCTTAGAGCGGGGTCCAAGTGAGCAGTTCTTC
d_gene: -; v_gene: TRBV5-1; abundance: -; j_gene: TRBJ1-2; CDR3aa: CASSRDNLGYTF; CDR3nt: TGCGCCAGCAGCCGGGACAACTTAGGCTACACCTTC
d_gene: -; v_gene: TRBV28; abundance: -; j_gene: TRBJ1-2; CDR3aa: CASSDYGTLYGYTF; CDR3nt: TGTGCCAGCAGCGACTATGGGACGCTCTATGGCTACACCTTC
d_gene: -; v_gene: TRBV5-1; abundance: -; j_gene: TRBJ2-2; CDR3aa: CASSLSTANTGELFF; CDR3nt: TGCGCCAGCAGCTTGAGCACTGCGAACACCGGGGAGCTGTTTTTT
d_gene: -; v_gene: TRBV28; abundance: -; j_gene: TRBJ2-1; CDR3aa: CASSRSRRGFYNEQFF; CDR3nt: TGTGCCAGCAGCCGATCGCGAAGAGGGTTTTACAATGAGCAGTTCTTC
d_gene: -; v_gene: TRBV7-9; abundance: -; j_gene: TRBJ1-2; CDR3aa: CASSLEGRWGYTF; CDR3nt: TGTGCCAGCAGCTTAGAGGGGCGTTGGGGCTACACCTTC
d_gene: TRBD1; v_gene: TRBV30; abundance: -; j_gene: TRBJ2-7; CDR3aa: CAWSGVTGALSYEQYF; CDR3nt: TGTGCCTGGAGTGGCGTCACAGGGGCGCTATCCTACGAGCAGTACTTC
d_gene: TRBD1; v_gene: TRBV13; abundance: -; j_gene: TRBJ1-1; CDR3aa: CASSRRQGAGTEAFF; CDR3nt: TGTGCCAGCAGCCGGCGACAGGGGGCTGGTACTGAAGCTTTCTTT
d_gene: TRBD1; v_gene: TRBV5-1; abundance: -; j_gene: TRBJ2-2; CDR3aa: CASNLGTGVTGELFF; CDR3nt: TGCGCCAGCAACCTGGGGACAGGGGTTACCGGGGAGCTGTTTTTT
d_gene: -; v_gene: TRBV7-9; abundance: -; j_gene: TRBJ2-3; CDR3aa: CASSFPGRGTDTQYF; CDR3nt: TGTGCCAGCAGCTTCCCCGGGAGAGGAACAGATACGCAGTATTTT
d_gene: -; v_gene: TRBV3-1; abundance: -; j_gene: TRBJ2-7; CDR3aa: CASSPWMASYYEQYF; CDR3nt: TGTGCCAGCAGCCCATGGATGGCATCTTACTACGAGCAGTACTTC
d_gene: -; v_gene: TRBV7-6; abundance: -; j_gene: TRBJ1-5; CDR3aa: CASSLGGGKPQHF; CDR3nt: TGTGCCAGCAGCTTAGGAGGTGGGAAGCCCCAGCATTTT
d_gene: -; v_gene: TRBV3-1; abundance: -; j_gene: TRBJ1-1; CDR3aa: CASSQPRPGCHTEAFF; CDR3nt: TGTGCCAGCAGCCAACCCCGCCCAGGGTGCCACACTGAAGCTTTCTTT
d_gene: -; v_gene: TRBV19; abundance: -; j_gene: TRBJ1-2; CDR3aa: CASTADGSGYGYTF; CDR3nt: TGTGCCAGTACAGCCGACGGAAGCGGGTATGGCTACACCTTC
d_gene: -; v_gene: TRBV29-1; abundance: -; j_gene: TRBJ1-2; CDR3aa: CSVEARLLSYGYTF; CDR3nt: TGCAGCGTTGAAGCGAGACTACTTTCCTATGGCTACACCTTC
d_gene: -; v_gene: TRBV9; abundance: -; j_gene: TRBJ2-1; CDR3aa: CASSVGQRQFF; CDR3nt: TGTGCCAGCAGCGTAGGCCAACGGCAGTTCTTC
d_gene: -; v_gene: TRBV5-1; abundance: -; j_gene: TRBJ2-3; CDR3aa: CASSLEWTDTQYF; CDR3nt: TGCGCCAGCAGCTTGGAGTGGACAGATACGCAGTATTTT
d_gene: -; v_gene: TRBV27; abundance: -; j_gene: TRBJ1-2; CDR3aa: CASSLGGGVGVYTF; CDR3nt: TGTGCCAGCAGTTTGGGAGGAGGAGTCGGCGTATACACCTTC
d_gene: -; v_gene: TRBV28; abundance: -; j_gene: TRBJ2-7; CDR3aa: CASGGSYEQYF; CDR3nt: TGTGCCAGCGGGGGCTCCTACGAGCAGTACTTC
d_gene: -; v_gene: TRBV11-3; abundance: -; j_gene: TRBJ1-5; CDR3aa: CASSLHSRAGSNQPQHF; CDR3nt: TGTGCCAGCAGCTTACACTCTAGGGCTGGGAGCAATCAGCCCCAGCATTTT
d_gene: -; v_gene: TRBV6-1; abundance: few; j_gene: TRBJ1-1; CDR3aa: CASKQGLGNTEAFF; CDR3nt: TGTGCCAGCAAGCAGGGCTTGGGGAACACTGAAGCTTTCTTT
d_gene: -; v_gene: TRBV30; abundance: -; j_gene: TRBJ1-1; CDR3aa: CAWSVLGEAFF; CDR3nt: TGTGCCTGGAGTGTTTTGGGGGAAGCTTTCTTT
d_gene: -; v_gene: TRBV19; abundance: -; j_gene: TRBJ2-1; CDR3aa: CASSIVGGRNEQFF; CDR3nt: TGTGCCAGTAGTATAGTGGGAGGAAGAAATGAGCAGTTCTTC
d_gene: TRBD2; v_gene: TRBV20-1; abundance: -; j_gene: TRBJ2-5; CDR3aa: CSARAWGAGGTYQETQYF; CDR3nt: TGCAGTGCTAGAGCATGGGGTGCGGGAGGGACTTACCAAGAGACCCAGTACTTC
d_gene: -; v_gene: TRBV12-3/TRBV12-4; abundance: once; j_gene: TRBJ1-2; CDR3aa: CASSLGTDYGYTF; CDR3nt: TGTGCCAGCAGTTTAGGGACGGACTATGGCTACACCTTC
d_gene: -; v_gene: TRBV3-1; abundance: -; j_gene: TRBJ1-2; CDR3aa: CASSQGPGGYTF; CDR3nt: TGTGCCAGCAGCCAAGGTCCAGGAGGCTACACCTTC
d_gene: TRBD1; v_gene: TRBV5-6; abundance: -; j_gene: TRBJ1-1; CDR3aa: CASSSGQRNTEAFF; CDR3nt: TGTGCCAGCAGCTCGGGACAGAGGAACACTGAAGCTTTCTTT
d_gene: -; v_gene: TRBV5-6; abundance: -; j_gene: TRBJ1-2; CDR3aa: CASSSRGQLNYGYTF; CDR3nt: TGTGCCAGCAGCTCAAGAGGACAGCTAAACTATGGCTACACCTTC
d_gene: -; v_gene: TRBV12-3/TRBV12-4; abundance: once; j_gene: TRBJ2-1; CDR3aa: CASSFGDSQNEQFF; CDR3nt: TGTGCCAGCAGTTTTGGGGACTCTCAGAATGAGCAGTTCTTC
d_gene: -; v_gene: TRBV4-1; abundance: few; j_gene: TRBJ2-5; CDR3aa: CASSQGTTHLSHF; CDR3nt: TGCGCCAGCAGCCAAGGGACTACCCATCTCAGCCACTTC
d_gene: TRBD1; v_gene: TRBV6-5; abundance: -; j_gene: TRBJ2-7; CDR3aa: CASSYGTGVIYEQYF; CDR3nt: TGTGCCAGCAGTTACGGCACAGGGGTCATCTACGAGCAGTACTTC
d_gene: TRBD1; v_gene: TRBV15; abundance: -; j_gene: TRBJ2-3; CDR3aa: CATSRVARGPDTQYF; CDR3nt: TGTGCCACCAGCAGAGTGGCCAGGGGGCCAGATACGCAGTATTTT
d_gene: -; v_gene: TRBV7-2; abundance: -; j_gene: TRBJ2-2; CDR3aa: CASSGTHPGELFF; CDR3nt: TGTGCCAGCAGCGGGACCCACCCCGGGGAGCTGTTTTTT
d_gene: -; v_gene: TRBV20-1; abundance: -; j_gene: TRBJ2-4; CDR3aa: CSEPTDWDLAKNIQYF; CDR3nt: TGCAGTGAGCCGACGGACTGGGACCTCGCCAAAAACATTCAGTACTTC
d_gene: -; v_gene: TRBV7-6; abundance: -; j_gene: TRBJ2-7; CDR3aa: CASSLAGDNSYEQYF; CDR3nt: TGTGCCAGCAGCTTAGCTGGGGACAACTCCTACGAGCAGTACTTC